This T cell receptor (beta chain) was identified during a study of T cells in narcolepsy. Points from the study as a whole: HCRT-specific and TRIB2-specific autoreactive clonotypes appeared among same-patient CSF and blood CD4+ clonotypes.

The CDR3 has 11 residues. With 5 bases removed from V and 7 bases from J, the gap between germline ends came to 11 bases. Germline-derived CDR1 and CDR2 are DFQATT and SNEGSKA (reference sequence). Profiling relied on immunoSEQ multiplex PCR, and the TCRdb table lists in-frame clones only, not all of them. The repertoire holds about 34,000 clones, with around 86% as singletons. A note on this clone: Its antigen remains unknown.

V usage is TRBV20-1 and J usage is TRBJ1-1; D unclear. The sample was CD45RA- memory CD4+ T cells from PBMCs. The TCR originated in a human donor with narcolepsy. The CDR3 loop reads CSASSRLEAFF. The CDR3 coding sequence is TGCAGTGCTTCCTCACGACTTGAAGCTTTCTTT.